The clone carrying this TCR beta chain was found a few times. Antigen unknown. The data belong to a study of T cell responses to AZD1222 COVID-19 vaccine. Here immunoSEQ multiplex PCR was the method, and the copy in TCRdb shows in-frame clones only, minus some. The table has more than 90,000 clones, approximately 86% seen once. General study findings and limits: The study found Spike-specific TCR breadth and depth rose after two AZD1222 doses. Vaccine-related CD4 TCRs covered spike, predominating at 160-218 and 743-854.

Sequences were derived from peripheral blood, sampled on day 0 of AZD1222 vaccination. The origin of this receptor is an adult in good health.

CDR3 sequence (DNA): TGTGCCAGCAGTGTCGGCAATCAGCCCCAGCATTTT. Translated: CASSVGNQPQHF. V is TRBV2 and J is TRBJ1-5; D remains ambiguous. V was shortened by 4 bases and J by 2 bases, with 3 bases between the two germline ends. The CDR3 consists of 12 residues. The germline CDR1 and CDR2 sequences are SNHLY and FYNNEI. Variable domain in full (rest from reference TRBV2 and TRBJ1-5): EPEVTQTPSHQVTQMGQEVILRCVPISNHLYFYWYRQILGQKVEFLVSFYNNEISEKSEIFDDQFSVERPDGSNFTLKIRSTKLEDSAMYFCASSVGNQPQHFGDGTRLSIL.